Listed below are T cell receptor beta chains from one sample, sequenced in a study of T cell responses to AZD1222 COVID-19 vaccine. The data were produced by immunoSEQ multiplex PCR, yet TCRdb's version contains in-frame clones alone and is incomplete. This sample has 95,000 to 110,000 clones, with around 90% found just once. The specimen comprised peripheral blood, sampled 28 days after the second AZD1222 dose. These receptors were taken from an adult who received the AZD1222 COVID-19 vaccine. Both conserved end residues are trimmed from each CDR3. The size entry is marked missing in some rows and otherwise reads once, few, many or a size class.

V gene: TRBV28
clone size: -
CDR3 protein: AGSGVYGYT

V gene: TRBV11-2
clone size: -
CDR3 protein: ASSMEGLTDTQY

V gene: TRBV5-6
clone size: -
CDR3 protein: ASSLESRGYPQEQF

V gene: TRBV7-6
clone size: -
CDR3 protein: ASSLTAQGAGGYT

V gene: TRBV11-2
clone size: -
CDR3 protein: ASSSATGGGETQY

V gene: TRBV15
clone size: -
CDR3 protein: ATSRVPGQGNSPLH

V gene: TRBV7-9
clone size: -
CDR3 protein: ASSLGTNYGYT

V gene: TRBV7-6
clone size: -
CDR3 protein: ASSLETDTQY

V gene: TRBV6-5
clone size: -
CDR3 protein: ASSPTGNSYEQY

V gene: TRBV6-5
clone size: once
CDR3 protein: ASSLSQTASGNTIY

V gene: TRBV4-2
clone size: few
CDR3 protein: ASSQDVPGRGTEAF

V gene: TRBV6-1
clone size: -
CDR3 protein: ASSEAGQGILGTQY

V gene: TRBV4-2
clone size: -
CDR3 protein: ASSQAPGSNQPQH

V gene: TRBV12-3/TRBV12-4
clone size: few
CDR3 protein: ASRGTGNTEAF

V gene: TRBV7-2
clone size: -
CDR3 protein: ASSFGGGRQPQH

V gene: TRBV18
clone size: -
CDR3 protein: ASSLNRGETQY

V gene: TRBV10-3
clone size: -
CDR3 protein: AIKKAAQDGTQY

V gene: TRBV18
clone size: -
CDR3 protein: ASSPGLTAEKLF

V gene: TRBV6-5
clone size: -
CDR3 protein: ASRPPGTNTEAF

V gene: TRBV6-5
clone size: -
CDR3 protein: ASSSSSSSSGNTIY

V gene: TRBV13
clone size: once
CDR3 protein: ASSFGRDRAY

V gene: TRBV21-1
clone size: -
CDR3 protein: ASIDRGTNEKLF